This T cell receptor (beta chain) was captured in a study of T cell responses to AZD1222 COVID-19 vaccine (dated by TCRdb to the early 2020s). Regarding the study in general: A total of around 240 trial participants underwent TCR sequencing, of whom 200 to 220 received two doses of AZD1222 and roughly 25 received two doses of the MenACWY control vaccine. Trial participants were enrolled by age into subgroups of 18-55, 56-69 and 70-plus years, and roughly 160, 29 and 62 TCR-sequenced participants, respectively, were included in these subgroups. What the authors observed across the whole study: The whole spike protein was spanned by vaccine-associated CD4 TCRs, and dominant responses were seen in regions 160-218 and 743-854. Only a handful of AZD1222 recipients were SARS-CoV-2 seropositive at baseline, limiting conclusions about previously exposed vaccinees. Reportedly, close to half of the unique spike-specific TCRs recognized epitopes lying outside the regions that are mutated in the B.1.351 and B.1.1.7 variants. After two AZD1222 doses, both the breadth and the depth of spike-specific TCRs were significantly higher than at day 0 and than in MenACWY recipients. Participants were mostly white British, with more females than males. The authors suggested clonal diversity may have been underestimated. The 56-69-year group was small, and its depth increase did not reach significance, likely because of low power. Because no day 14 peak-response samples were available, repertoires were characterized only after the peak T cell response.

About this clone itself: This clone's antigen is unknown. No quality values exist for individual bases; no much larger clone is one base distant.

The CDR3 regions of human TCRbeta chains were analyzed by immunosequencing. On the study's bioinformatics: Repertoire TCRs were matched against a reference library of SARS-CoV-2-specific TCRs generated with the MIRA antigen-specificity platform. Breadth was defined as the fraction of unique TCRs that were SARS-CoV-2-associated, and depth was defined as the fraction of total T cells that were SARS-CoV-2-associated. Using the MIRA data, every spike-specific TCR was mapped to the spike region that the TCR reacted to and assigned to either a CD4 or a CD8 class. Log10-transformed breadth and depth values were compared by one-way ANOVA with Sidak's multiple comparisons tests. TCRdb's version of the immuneACCESS table is confined to in-frame rearrangements and falls short of the full clone set. An unresolved V gene accounts for under half of the shortfall where checked; the remainder is of unknown origin. The V and J calls and clone size are taken from that table; D and trimming were inferred from the DNA. In this sample the table shows roughly 99,000 clones, approximately 89% of which occur a single time. The ten largest clones represent around 8.3% of the sample.

The time point label, read with the paper, signifies: about 28 days (+/-7) after the second vaccine dose. AZD1222 recipients given second doses at about 4 weeks or at about 12 weeks were pooled, since spike-specific TCR depth and breadth were not found to differ between the two schedules. The vaccinee samples were drawn from two UK trials, COV001 and COV002, one of which was a single-blind randomized controlled phase 2/3 trial testing AZD1222 (ChAdOx1 nCoV-19) in healthy adults. For TCRbeta chain sequencing, PBMC samples were collected from trial participants at day 0 and at day 28 after the second dose. From its cysteine to its phenylalanine, the CDR3 spans 17 amino acids. Here the CDR3 DNA is all that survives: 51 bases in frame from base 1. The germline V gene (reference sequence) gives CDR1 as LNHDA and CDR2 as SQIVND. The junction shows trimming of 3 bases on V and 6 bases on J, plus 21 bases between the germline ends.

Recombination linked TRBV19 to TRBJ2-1; the D gene is perhaps TRBD2, on 6 matching bases. The material was peripheral blood, obtained 28 days after the second AZD1222 dose. The clonotype comes from an adult who received the AZD1222 COVID-19 vaccine. The CDR3 sequence is CASSMVRGGSRVNEQFF. The DNA sequence reads TGTGCCAGTAGTATGGTCAGAGGAGGGTCAAGGGTCAATGAGCAGTTCTTC.